This T cell receptor (beta chain) was recovered during a study of blood T cell repertoires in COVID-19. Study-level information: Researchers got acute and convalescent COVID-19 samples from the United States, Italy and Spain.

The protocol was immunoSEQ multiplex PCR, while the TCRdb copy is restricted to in-frame clones and leaves out a portion. This table has 110,000 to 150,000 clones, more than 85% appearing once. Germline-derived CDR1 and CDR2 are SGDLS and YYNGEE. This CDR3 comprises 14 residues. V lost 3 bases to trimming and J lost 5 bases; unmatched junction nucleotides: 7. The receptor was isolated from a human donor in a cohort sampled during active COVID-19. This chain connects TRBV9 to TRBJ2-5; 7 nucleotides line up with TRBD2. The specimen was peripheral blood. CDR3 DNA sequence: TGTGCCAGCAGCGCAAGGACTAGTTTCGAGACCCAGTACTTC. Protein product: CASSARTSFETQYF.